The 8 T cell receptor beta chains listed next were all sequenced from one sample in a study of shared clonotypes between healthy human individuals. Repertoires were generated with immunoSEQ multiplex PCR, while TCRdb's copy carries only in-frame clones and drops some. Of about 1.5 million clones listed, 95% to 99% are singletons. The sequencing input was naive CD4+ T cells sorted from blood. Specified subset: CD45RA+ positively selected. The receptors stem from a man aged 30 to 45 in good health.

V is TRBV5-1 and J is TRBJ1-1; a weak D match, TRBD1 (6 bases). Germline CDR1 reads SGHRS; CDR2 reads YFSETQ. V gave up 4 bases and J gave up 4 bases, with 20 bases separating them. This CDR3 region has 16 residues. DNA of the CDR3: TGCGCCAGCAGCAGGGAGGGGTCAGGGGATGTCACTGAAGCTTTCTTT. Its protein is CASSREGSGDVTEAFF.

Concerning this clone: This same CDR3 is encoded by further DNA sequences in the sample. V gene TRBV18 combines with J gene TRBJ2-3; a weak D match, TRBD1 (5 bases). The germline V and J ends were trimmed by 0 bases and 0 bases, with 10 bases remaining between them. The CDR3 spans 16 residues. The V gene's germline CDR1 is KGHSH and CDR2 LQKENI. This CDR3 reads CASSPPGRESTDTQYF. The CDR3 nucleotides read TGTGCCAGCTCACCACCGGGCAGGGAAAGCACAGATACGCAGTATTTT.

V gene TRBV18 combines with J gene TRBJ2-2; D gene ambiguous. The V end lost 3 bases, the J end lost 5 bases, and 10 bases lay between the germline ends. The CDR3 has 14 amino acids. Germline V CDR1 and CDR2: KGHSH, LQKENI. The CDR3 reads CASSPSTSTGELFF. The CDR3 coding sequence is TGTGCCAGCTCACCGTCCACCTCTACCGGGGAGCTGTTTTTT.

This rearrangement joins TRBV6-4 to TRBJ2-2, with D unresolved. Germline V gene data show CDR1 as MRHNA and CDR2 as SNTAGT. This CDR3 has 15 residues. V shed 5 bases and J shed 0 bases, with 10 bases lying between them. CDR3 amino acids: CASSHTGSNTGELFF. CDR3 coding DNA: TGTGCCAGCAGTCACACCGGCTCGAACACCGGGGAGCTGTTTTTT.

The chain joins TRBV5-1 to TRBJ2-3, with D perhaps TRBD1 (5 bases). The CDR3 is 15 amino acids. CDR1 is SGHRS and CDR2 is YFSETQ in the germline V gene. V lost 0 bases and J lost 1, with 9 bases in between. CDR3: CASSLVDRRTDTQYF. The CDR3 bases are TGCGCCAGCAGCTTGGTAGACAGACGCACAGATACGCAGTATTTT. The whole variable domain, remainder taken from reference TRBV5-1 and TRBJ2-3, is KAGVTQTPRYLIKTRGQQVTLSCSPISGHRSVSWYQQTPGQGLQFLFEYFSETQRNKGNFPGRFSGRQFSNSRSEMNVSTLELGDSALYLCASSLVDRRTDTQYFGPGTRLTVL.

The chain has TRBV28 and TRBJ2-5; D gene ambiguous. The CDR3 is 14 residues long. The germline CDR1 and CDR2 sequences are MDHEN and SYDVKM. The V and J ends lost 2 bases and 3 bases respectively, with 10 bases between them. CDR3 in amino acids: CASSLSPPKETQYF. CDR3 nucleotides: TGTGCCAGCAGTTTAAGTCCCCCGAAAGAGACCCAGTACTTC.

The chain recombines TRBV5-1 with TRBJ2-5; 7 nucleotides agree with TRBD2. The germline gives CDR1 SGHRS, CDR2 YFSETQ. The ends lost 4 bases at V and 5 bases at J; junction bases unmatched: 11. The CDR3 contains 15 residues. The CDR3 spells CASSALGTTKETQYF. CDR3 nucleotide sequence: TGCGCCAGCAGCGCCCTGGGGACTACTAAGGAGACCCAGTACTTC.

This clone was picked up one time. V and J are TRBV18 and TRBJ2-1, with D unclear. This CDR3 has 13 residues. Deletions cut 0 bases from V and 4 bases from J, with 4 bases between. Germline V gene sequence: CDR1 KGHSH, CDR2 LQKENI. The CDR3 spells CASSPPVYNEQFF. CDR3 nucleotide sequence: TGTGCCAGCTCACCACCAGTGTACAATGAGCAGTTCTTC.